These 5 T cell receptor beta chains were sequenced from one sample in a study of T cell changes during pregnancy in multiple sclerosis. Generated by immunoSEQ multiplex PCR, the TCRdb table keeps only in-frame clones and is missing some. The sample gives some 64,000 clones, around 89% of which show up once; 0.89% is in the top ten. Sequencing was performed on peripheral blood, taken in the first trimester of pregnancy. These receptors came from a female donor in good health, enrolled as a control in a pregnancy study.

The chain joins TRBV27 to TRBJ1-4, with a weak D call TRBD1 (5 bases). V was shortened by 2 bases and J by 6 bases, with 10 bases between the two germline ends. There are 14 residues in the CDR3. Germline-derived CDR1 and CDR2 are MNHEY and SMNVEV (reference sequence). The CDR3 protein is CASSLTDRDEKLFF. DNA for the CDR3: TGTGCCAGCAGTTTAACCGACAGAGATGAAAAACTGTTTTTT.

The rearrangement joins TRBV19 to TRBJ1-5, with D uncertain. Germline V gives CDR1 LNHDA, CDR2 SQIVND (reference sequence). Trimming pared 7 bases from V and 4 bases from J, leaving 14 bases between. There are 14 residues in the CDR3. The CDR3 bases are TGTGCCAGTACCTCAGGCATTAGGAATCAGCCCCAGCATTTT. It codes for CASTSGIRNQPQHF.

This rearrangement joins TRBV19 to TRBJ2-5; 16 positions match TRBD2. Trimming took 4 bases from V and 4 from J; bases not matched to a gene: 6. Per germline, CDR1 LNHDA and CDR2 SQIVND (reference sequence). CDR3 length: 17 residues. The CDR3 is CASSSGTSGGARETQYF. The CDR3 nucleotides are TGTGCCAGTAGTAGTGGGACTAGCGGGGGGGCCCGAGAGACCCAGTACTTC.

This clone was seen a few times. The chain is built from TRBV11-2 and TRBJ1-1; D not certain. Germline CDR1 is SGHAT and CDR2 is FQNNGV. This CDR3 spans 15 amino acids. V lost 0 bases, J lost 5 bases, and 13 bases lay in between. CDR3 region: CASSLEGSVRTEAFF. DNA for the CDR3: TGTGCCAGCAGCTTAGAAGGCAGTGTGAGGACTGAAGCTTTCTTT.

The rearrangement links TRBV6-4 to TRBJ2-1; 12 nucleotides line up with TRBD2. Germline-derived CDR1 and CDR2 are MRHNA and SNTAGT. CDR3 length: 15 residues. The V gene end was trimmed by 6 bases and the J gene end by 6 bases; junction bases not matched to a gene: 6. The CDR3 protein is CASRLTSGGGNEQFF. The CDR3 coding sequence is TGTGCCAGCAGACTGACTAGCGGGGGAGGCAATGAGCAGTTCTTC.